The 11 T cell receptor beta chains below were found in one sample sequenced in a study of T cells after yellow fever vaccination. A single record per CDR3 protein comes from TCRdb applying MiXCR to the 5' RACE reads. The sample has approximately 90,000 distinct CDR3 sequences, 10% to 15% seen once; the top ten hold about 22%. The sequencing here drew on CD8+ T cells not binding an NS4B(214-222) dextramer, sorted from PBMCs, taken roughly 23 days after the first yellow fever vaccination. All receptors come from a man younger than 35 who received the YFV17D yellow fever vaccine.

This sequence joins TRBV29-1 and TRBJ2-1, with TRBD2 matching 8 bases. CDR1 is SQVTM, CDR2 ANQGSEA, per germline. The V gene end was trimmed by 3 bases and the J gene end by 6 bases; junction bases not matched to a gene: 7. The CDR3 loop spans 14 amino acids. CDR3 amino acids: CSVDARGDSNEQFF. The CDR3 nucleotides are TGCAGCGTTGATGCGCGGGGGGATTCCAATGAGCAGTTCTTC.

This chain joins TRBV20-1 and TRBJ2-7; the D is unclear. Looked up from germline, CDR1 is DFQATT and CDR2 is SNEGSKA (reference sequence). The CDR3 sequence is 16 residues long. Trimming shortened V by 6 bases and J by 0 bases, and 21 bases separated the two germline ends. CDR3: CSATSRNDTSSYEQYF. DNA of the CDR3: TGCAGTGCCACAAGCAGGAACGACACCTCCTCCTACGAGCAGTACTTC.

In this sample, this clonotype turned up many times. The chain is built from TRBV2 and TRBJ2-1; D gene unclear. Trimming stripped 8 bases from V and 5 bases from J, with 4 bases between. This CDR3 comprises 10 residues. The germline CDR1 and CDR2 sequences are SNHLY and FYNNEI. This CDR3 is CASEHNEQFF. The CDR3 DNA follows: TGTGCCAGCGAGCACAATGAGCAGTTCTTC. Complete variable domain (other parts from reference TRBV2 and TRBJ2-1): EPEVTQTPSHQVTQMGQEVILRCVPISNHLYFYWYRQILGQKVEFLVSFYNNEISEKSEIFDDQFSVERPDGSNFTLKIRSTKLEDSAMYFCASEHNEQFFGPGTRLTVL.

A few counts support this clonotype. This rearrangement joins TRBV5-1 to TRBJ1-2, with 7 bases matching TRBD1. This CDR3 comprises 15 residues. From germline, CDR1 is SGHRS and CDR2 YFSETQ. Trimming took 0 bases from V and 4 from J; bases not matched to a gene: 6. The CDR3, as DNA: TGCGCCAGCAGCTTGGGGGACAGTATATTCTATGGCTACACCTTC. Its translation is CASSLGDSIFYGYTF.

The CDR3 sequence: CASSDSGLWQFF. CDR3 bases: TGCGCCAGCAGTGATAGTGGGTTATGGCAGTTCTTC. The chain links TRBV10-1 to TRBJ2-1; D is uncertain. CDR3 length: 12 amino acids. Per the germline V gene, CDR1 is WNHNN and CDR2 is SYGVQD (reference sequence). Trimming took off 3 bases at V and 12 bases at J, with 12 bases between the two ends.

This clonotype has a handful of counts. CDR3 sequence reads: CASSAGPWYEQYF. For the CDR3, the DNA is TGTGCCAGCAGTGCGGGGCCGTGGTACGAGCAGTACTTC. The chain combines TRBV12-3 or TRBV12-4 with TRBJ2-7; D possibly corresponds to TRBD2 (6 bases). The length of the CDR3 is 13 residues. Trimming pared 5 bases from V and 4 bases from J, leaving 12 bases between.

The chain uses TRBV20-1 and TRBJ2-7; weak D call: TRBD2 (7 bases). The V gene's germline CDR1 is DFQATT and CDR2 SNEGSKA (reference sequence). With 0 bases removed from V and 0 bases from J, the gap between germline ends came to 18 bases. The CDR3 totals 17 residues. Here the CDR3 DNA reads TGCAGTGCTAGAGAGACGGGGGGACATGAGAGCTCCTACGAGCAGTACTTC. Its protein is CSARETGGHESSYEQYF.

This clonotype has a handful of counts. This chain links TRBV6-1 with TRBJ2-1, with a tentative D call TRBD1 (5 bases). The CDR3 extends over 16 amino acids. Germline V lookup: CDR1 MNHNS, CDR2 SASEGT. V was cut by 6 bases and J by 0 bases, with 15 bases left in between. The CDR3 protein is CASSHKGFSSYNEQFF. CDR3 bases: TGTGCCAGCAGCCACAAGGGGTTTAGCTCCTACAATGAGCAGTTCTTC.

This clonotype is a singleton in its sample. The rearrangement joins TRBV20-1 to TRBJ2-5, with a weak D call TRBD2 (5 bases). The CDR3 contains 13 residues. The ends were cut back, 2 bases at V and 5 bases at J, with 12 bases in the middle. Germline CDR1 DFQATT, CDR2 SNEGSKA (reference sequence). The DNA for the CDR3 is TGCAGTGCTAGACTGGGGAGTCGCGAGACCCAGTACTTC. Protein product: CSARLGSRETQYF.

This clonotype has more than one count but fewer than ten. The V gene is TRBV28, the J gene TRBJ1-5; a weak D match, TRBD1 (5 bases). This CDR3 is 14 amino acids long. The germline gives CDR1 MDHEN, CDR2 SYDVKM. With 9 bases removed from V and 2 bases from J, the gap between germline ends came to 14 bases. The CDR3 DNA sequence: TGTGCCAGTAGGGACCCGGGAGGCAATCAGCCCCAGCATTTT. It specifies CASRDPGGNQPQHF.

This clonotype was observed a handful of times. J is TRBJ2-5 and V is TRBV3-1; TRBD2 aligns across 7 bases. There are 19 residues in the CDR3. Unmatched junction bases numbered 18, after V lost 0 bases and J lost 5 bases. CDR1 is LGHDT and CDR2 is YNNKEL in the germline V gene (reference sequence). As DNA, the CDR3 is TGTGCCAGCAGCCAAGATTGGCGCCTCGTTGAGCGGGGCATTGAGACCCAGTACTTC. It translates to CASSQDWRLVERGIETQYF.